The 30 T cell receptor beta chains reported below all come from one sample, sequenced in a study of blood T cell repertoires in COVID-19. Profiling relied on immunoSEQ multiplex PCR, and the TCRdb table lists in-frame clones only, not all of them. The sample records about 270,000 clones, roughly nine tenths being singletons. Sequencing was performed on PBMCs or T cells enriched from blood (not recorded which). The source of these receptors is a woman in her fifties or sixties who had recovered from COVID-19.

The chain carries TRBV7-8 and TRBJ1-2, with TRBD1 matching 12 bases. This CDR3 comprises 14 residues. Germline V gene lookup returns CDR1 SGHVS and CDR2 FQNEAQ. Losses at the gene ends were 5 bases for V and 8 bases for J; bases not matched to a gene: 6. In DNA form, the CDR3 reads TGTGCCAGCAGCGTTACCGGGACAGGGGGCGGCTACACCTTC. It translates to CASSVTGTGGGYTF.

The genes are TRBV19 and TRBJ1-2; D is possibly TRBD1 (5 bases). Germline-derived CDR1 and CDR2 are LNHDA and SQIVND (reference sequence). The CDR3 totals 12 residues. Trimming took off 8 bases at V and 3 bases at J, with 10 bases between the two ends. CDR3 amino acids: CASAGPDYGYTF. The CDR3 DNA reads TGTGCCAGTGCGGGGCCCGACTATGGCTACACCTTC.

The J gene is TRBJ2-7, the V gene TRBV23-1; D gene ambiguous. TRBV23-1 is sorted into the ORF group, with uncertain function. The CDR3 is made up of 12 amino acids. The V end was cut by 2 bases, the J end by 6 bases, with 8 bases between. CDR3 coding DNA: TGCGCCAGCAGTCAAACAGCCTCCGAGCAGTACTTC. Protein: CASSQTASEQYF.

CDR3 protein: CATSDNRDSGNTIYF. Written as DNA, the CDR3 is TGTGCCACCAGTGACAACAGGGACTCTGGAAACACCATATATTTT. The chain is built from TRBV24-1 and TRBJ1-3, with D perhaps TRBD1 (6 bases). Germline CDR1 KGHDR, CDR2 SFDVKD. V lost 4 bases and J lost 0, with 9 bases in between. The CDR3 is 15 residues long.

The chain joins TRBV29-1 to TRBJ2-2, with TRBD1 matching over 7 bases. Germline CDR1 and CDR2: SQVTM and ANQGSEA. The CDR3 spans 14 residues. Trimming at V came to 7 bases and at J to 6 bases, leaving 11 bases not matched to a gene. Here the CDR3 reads CSAAQTGWSGELFF. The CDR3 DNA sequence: TGCAGCGCTGCCCAGACAGGGTGGTCCGGGGAGCTGTTTTTT.

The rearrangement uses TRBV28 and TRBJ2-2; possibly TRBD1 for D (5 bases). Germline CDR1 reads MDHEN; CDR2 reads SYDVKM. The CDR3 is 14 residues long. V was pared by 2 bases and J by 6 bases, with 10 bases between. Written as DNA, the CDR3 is TGTGCCAGCAGTTTACCAGGGCTCGCCGGGGAGCTGTTTTTT. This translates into CASSLPGLAGELFF.

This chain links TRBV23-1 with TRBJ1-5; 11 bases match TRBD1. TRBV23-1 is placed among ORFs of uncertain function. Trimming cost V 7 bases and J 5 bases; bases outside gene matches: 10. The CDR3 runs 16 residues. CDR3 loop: CASTSIGQGADQPQHF. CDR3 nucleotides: TGCGCCAGCACCTCAATAGGACAGGGGGCGGATCAGCCCCAGCATTTT.

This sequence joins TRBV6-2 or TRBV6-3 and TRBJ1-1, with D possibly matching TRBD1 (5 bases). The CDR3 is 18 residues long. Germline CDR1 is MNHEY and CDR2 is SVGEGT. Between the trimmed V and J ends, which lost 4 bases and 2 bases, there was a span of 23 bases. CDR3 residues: CASSSRAQGGFFNTEAFF. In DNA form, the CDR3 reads TGTGCCAGCAGTTCCCGGGCGCAGGGTGGGTTTTTTAACACTGAAGCTTTCTTT.

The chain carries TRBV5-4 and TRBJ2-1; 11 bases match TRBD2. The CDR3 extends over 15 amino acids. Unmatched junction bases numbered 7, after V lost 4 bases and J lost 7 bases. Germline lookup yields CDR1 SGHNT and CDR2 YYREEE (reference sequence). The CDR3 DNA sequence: TGTGCCAGCAGCCCGGAGACTAGCGGGGAAAATGAGCAGTTCTTC. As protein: CASSPETSGENEQFF.

Here the CDR3 reads CASSGVLAGGPGAYEQYF. The DNA for the CDR3 is TGTGCCAGCAGCGGGGTTTTAGCGGGAGGACCGGGGGCCTACGAGCAGTACTTC. This chain connects TRBV7-9 to TRBJ2-7; 10 nucleotides line up with TRBD2. The CDR3 extends over 18 amino acids. The germline gives CDR1 SEHNR, CDR2 FQNEAQ (reference sequence). Losses at the gene ends were 5 bases for V and 2 bases for J; bases not matched to a gene: 15.

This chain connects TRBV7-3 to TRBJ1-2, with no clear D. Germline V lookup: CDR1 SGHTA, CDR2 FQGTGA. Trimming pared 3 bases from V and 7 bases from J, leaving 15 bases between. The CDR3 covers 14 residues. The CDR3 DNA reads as TGTGCCAGCAGCTTGGGCACAGCAGCGGGTGGCTACACCTTC. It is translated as CASSLGTAAGGYTF.

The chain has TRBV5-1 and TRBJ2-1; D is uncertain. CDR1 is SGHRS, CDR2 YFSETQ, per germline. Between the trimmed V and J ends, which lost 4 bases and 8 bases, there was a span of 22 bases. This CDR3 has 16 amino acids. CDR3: CASSPPLSPLIDEQFF. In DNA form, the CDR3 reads TGCGCCAGCAGCCCCCCATTAAGCCCCCTAATAGATGAGCAGTTCTTC.

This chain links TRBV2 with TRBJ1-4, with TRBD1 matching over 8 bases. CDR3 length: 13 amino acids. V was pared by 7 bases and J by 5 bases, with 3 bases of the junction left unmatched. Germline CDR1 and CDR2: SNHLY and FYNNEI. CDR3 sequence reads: CASKGDRNEKLFF. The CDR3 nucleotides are TGTGCCAGCAAGGGGGACAGGAATGAAAAACTGTTTTTT.

The DNA of the CDR3 is TGTGCCAGCAGCCAGGAGACTAGCGGGAGGCGGCAAGGTGAGCAGTTCTTC. Amino acids: CASSQETSGRRQGEQFF. The J gene is TRBJ2-1, the V gene TRBV14; 13 nucleotides agree with TRBD2. The germline gives CDR1 SGHDN, CDR2 FVKESK. The CDR3 runs to 17 residues. V lost 3 bases, J lost 9 bases, and 11 bases stayed unmatched.

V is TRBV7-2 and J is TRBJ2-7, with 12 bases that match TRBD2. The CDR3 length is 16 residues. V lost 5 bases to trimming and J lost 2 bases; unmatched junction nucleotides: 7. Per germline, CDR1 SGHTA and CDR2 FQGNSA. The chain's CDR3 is CASSLWTSGNPYEQYF. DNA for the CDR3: TGTGCCAGCAGCCTCTGGACTAGCGGGAACCCCTACGAGCAGTACTTC.

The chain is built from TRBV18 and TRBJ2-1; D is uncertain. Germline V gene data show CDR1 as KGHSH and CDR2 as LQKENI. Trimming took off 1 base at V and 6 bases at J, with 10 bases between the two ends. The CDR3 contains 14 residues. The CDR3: CASSPQYSGNEQFF. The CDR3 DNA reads TGTGCCAGCTCACCACAGTACTCGGGCAATGAGCAGTTCTTC.

This chain's CDR3 is CASILGQGVTYEQYF. The DNA for the CDR3 is TGTGCCAGCATCCTGGGACAGGGGGTAACCTACGAGCAGTACTTC. The V and J genes are TRBV5-8 and TRBJ2-7, with 11 positions matching TRBD1. Germline loops: CDR1 SGHTS, CDR2 YDEGEE. The CDR3 has 15 residues. V was pared by 6 bases and J by 2 bases, with 7 bases of the junction left unmatched. The variable domain in full, with the rest retrieved from reference TRBV5-8 and TRBJ2-7, is EAGVTQSPTHLIKTRGQQATLRCSPISGHTSVYWYQQALGLGLQFLLWYDEGEERNRGNFPPRFSGRQFPNYSSELNVNALELEDSALYLCASILGQGVTYEQYFGPGTRLTVT.

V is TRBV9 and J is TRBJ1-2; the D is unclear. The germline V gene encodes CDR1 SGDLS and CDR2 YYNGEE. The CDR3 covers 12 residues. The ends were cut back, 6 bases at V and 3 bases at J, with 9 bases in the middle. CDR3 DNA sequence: TGTGCCAGCAACAAGAACGACTATGGCTACACCTTC. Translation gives CASNKNDYGYTF.

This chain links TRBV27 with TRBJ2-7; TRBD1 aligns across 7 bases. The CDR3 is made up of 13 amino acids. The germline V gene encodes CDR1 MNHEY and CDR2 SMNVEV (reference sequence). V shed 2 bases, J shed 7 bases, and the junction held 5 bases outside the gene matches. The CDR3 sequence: CASSLTTGDEQYF. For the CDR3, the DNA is TGTGCCAGCAGTTTAACCACAGGGGATGAGCAGTACTTC.

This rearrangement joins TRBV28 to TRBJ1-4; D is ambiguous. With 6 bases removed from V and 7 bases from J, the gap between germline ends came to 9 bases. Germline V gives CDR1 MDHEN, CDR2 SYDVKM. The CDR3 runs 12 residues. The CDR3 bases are TGTGCCAGCAGCATGTTGTTTGAAAAACTGTTTTTT. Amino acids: CASSMLFEKLFF. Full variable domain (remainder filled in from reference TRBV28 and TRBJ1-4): DVKVTQSSRYLVKRTGEKVFLECVQDMDHENMFWYRQDPGLGLRLIYFSYDVKMKEKGDIPEGYSVSREKKERFSLILESASTNQTSMYLCASSMLFEKLFFGSGTQLSVL.

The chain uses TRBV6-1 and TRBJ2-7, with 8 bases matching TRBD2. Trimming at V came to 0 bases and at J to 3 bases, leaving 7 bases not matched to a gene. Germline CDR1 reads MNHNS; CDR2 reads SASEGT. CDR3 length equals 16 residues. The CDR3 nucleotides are TGTGCCAGCAGTGAAGCGCTGACTAGCGTCTACTACGAGCAGTACTTC. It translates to CASSEALTSVYYEQYF.

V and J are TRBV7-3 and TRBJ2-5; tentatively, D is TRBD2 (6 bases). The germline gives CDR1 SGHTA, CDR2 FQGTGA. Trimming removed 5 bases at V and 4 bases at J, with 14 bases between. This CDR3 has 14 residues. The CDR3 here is CASSPYRDSETQYF. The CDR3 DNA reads TGTGCCAGCAGCCCATACCGGGACTCAGAGACCCAGTACTTC. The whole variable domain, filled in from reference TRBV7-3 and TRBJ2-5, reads GAGVSQTPSNKVTEKGKYVELRCDPISGHTALYWYRQSLGQGPEFLIYFQGTGAADDSGLPNDRFFAVRPEGSVSTLKIQRTERGDSAVYLCASSPYRDSETQYFGPGTRLLVL.

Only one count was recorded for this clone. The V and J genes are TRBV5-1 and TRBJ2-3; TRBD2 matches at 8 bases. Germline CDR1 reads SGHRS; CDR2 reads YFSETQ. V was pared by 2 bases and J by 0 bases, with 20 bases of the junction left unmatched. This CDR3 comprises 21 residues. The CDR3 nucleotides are TGCGCCAGCAGCTTAGCAGAGGGACTAGTCGGGAGGGGAAAAAGCACAGATACGCAGTATTTT. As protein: CASSLAEGLVGRGKSTDTQYF.

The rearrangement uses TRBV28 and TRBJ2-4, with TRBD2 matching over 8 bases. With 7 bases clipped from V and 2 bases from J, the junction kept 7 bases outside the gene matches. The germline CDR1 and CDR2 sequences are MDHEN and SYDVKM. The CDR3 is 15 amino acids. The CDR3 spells CASNPGGESKNIQYF. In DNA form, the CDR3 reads TGTGCCAGCAACCCCGGGGGGGAGTCCAAAAACATTCAGTACTTC.

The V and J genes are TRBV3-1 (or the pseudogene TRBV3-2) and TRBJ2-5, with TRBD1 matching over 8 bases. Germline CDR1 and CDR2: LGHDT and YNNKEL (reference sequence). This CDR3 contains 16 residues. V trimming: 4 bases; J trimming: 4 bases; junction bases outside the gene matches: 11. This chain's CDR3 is CASSRRTQGAGETQYF. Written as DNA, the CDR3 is TGTGCCAGCAGCCGGAGAACGCAGGGGGCTGGAGAGACCCAGTACTTC.

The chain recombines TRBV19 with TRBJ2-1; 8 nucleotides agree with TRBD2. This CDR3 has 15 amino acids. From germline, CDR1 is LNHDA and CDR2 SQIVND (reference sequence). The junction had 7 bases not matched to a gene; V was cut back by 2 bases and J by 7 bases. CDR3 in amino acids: CASSILAGGRNEQFF. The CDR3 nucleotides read TGTGCCAGTAGTATATTGGCGGGAGGAAGAAATGAGCAGTTCTTC.

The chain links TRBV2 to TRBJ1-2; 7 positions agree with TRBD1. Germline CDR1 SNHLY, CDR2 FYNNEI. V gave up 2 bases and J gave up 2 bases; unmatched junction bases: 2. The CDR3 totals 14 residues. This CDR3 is CASSERGQNYGYTF. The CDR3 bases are TGTGCCAGCAGTGAACGGGGACAGAACTATGGCTACACCTTC.

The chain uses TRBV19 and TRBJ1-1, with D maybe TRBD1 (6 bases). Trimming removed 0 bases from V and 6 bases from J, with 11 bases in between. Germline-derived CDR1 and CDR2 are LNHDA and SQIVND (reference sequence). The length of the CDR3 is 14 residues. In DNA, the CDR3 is TGTGCCAGTAGTATAGATATGGGGGCGGCTGAAGCTTTCTTT. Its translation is CASSIDMGAAEAFF.

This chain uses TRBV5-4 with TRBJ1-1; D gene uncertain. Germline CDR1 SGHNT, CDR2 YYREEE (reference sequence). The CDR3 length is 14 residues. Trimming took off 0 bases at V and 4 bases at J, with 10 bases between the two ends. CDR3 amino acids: CASSLGAPGTEAFF. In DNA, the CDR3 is TGTGCCAGCAGCTTGGGGGCGCCCGGCACTGAAGCTTTCTTT.

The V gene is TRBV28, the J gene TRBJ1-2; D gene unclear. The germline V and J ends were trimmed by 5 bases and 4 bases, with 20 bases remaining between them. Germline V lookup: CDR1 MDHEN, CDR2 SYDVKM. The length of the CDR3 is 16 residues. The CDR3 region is CASSRIGSTQTYGYTF. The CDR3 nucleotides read TGTGCCAGCAGTCGAATCGGGTCGACCCAGACCTATGGCTACACCTTC.